These 11 T cell receptor beta chains originate from one sample sequenced in a study of blood T cell repertoires in COVID-19. Assay: immunoSEQ multiplex PCR; the TCRdb copy retains only in-frame clones and omits some. The sample consists of 150,000 to 180,000 clones, about 80% of them appearing once. The source material was peripheral blood. These receptors were taken from a man aged 55 to 70 with acute or convalescent COVID-19.

V and J are TRBV9 and TRBJ2-2; a weak D match, TRBD2 (5 bases). In germline, CDR1 is SGDLS, CDR2 YYNGEE. The CDR3 is made up of 16 amino acids. Deletions cut 3 bases from V and 0 bases from J, with 12 bases between. As DNA, the CDR3 is TGTGCCAGCAGCGCCTGGGGAGAACCGAACACCGGGGAGCTGTTTTTT. Amino acid sequence: CASSAWGEPNTGELFF.

J is TRBJ2-1 and V is TRBV7-2, with TRBD2 as a possible D gene (5 bases). This CDR3 spans 15 amino acids. Germline V lookup: CDR1 SGHTA, CDR2 FQGNSA. Trimming removed 1 base from V and 7 bases from J, with 14 bases in between. CDR3 nucleotides: TGTGCCAGCAGCTTAGGGCGGGTTATAAGGAATGAGCAGTTCTTC. Its protein product is CASSLGRVIRNEQFF. The full variable domain, rest sourced from reference TRBV7-2 and TRBJ2-1, is GAGVSQSPSNKVTEKGKDVELRCDPISGHTALYWYRQSLGQGLEFLIYFQGNSAPDKSGLPSDRFSAERTGGSVSTLTIQRTQQEDSAVYLCASSLGRVIRNEQFFGPGTRLTVL.

The chain links TRBV12-3 or TRBV12-4 to TRBJ1-6; 7 bases align to TRBD1. Unmatched junction bases numbered 6, after V lost 6 bases and J lost 13 bases. The CDR3 is made up of 12 amino acids. DNA of the CDR3: TGTGCCAGCAGCACAGGGGTGGGTCCCCTCCACTTT. Protein sequence: CASSTGVGPLHF.

The chain recombines TRBV24-1 with TRBJ2-2; unclear D gene. The CDR3 runs 14 residues. Looked up from germline, CDR1 is KGHDR and CDR2 is SFDVKD. Deletions cut 3 bases from V and 4 bases from J, with 8 bases between. CDR3 residues: CATSDPYFTGELFF. As DNA, the CDR3 is TGTGCCACCAGTGATCCCTATTTCACCGGGGAGCTGTTTTTT.

The V gene is TRBV5-5, the J gene TRBJ1-2; D remains unclear. The CDR3 loop spans 14 amino acids. Germline V CDR1 and CDR2: SGHKS, YYEKEE (reference sequence). V lost 4 bases to trimming and J lost 7 bases, with 17 bases between them. CDR3 loop: CASSPQTRVGGYTF. The CDR3 coding sequence is TGTGCCAGCAGCCCCCAAACCCGCGTTGGTGGCTACACCTTC.

The V and J genes are TRBV20-1 and TRBJ1-1; D remains unclear. Between the trimmed V and J ends, which lost 2 bases and 5 bases, there was a span of 6 bases. Looked up from germline, CDR1 is DFQATT and CDR2 is SNEGSKA (reference sequence). The CDR3 contains 11 residues. CDR3 region: CSARSPTEAFF. The CDR3 coding sequence is TGCAGTGCTAGAAGCCCAACTGAAGCTTTCTTT.

The V call is TRBV24-1, the J call TRBJ2-5; 7 positions match TRBD1. Germline V gives CDR1 KGHDR, CDR2 SFDVKD. The length of the CDR3 is 20 residues. With 1 base clipped from V and 4 bases from J, the junction kept 20 bases outside the gene matches. The CDR3 DNA follows: TGTGCCACCAGTGATTTCCTAGACCAGAGAAGAACAGGGGTCGGAGAGACCCAGTACTTC. It translates to CATSDFLDQRRTGVGETQYF.

The V call is TRBV21-1, the J call TRBJ2-7; the table's D call, TRBD2, was not checked against the DNA. TRBV21-1 is classified as a pseudogene. The CDR3 runs 18 residues. The CDR3 bases are TGTGCCAGCAGCAAAGAGAGCACTAGCGGTCCTAGCTCCTACGAGCAGTACTTC. Its protein is CASSKESTSGPSSYEQYF.

This chain joins TRBV6-1 and TRBJ2-3, with 8 bases identical to TRBD2. V lost 0 bases to trimming and J lost 2 bases; unmatched junction nucleotides: 4. CDR3 length equals 16 residues. The germline gives CDR1 MNHNS, CDR2 SASEGT. CDR3 sequence: CASSEAAGGPTDTQYF. The CDR3, as DNA: TGTGCCAGCAGTGAAGCGGCGGGGGGCCCCACAGATACGCAGTATTTT.

The chain uses TRBV11-3 and TRBJ2-7; D is perhaps TRBD2 (5 bases). CDR1 and CDR2 from the germline V gene are SGHNT and YENEEA. Trimming cost V 4 bases and J 5 bases, with 15 bases left between them. The CDR3 sequence is 14 residues long. The CDR3 spells CASSSSSTYDEQYF. The CDR3 DNA follows: TGTGCCAGCAGCTCCTCTAGCACCTACGACGAGCAGTACTTC.

The CDR3 region has the DNA TGCGCCAGTCGCGGTTCCTCCGGGGGGGCCAACGTCCTGACTTTC. Translating it yields CASRGSSGGANVLTF. The V gene is TRBV5-1, the J gene TRBJ2-6; D uncertain. Germline V lookup: CDR1 SGHRS, CDR2 YFSETQ. V lost 8 bases, J lost 4 bases, and 16 bases lay in between. This CDR3 has 15 residues.